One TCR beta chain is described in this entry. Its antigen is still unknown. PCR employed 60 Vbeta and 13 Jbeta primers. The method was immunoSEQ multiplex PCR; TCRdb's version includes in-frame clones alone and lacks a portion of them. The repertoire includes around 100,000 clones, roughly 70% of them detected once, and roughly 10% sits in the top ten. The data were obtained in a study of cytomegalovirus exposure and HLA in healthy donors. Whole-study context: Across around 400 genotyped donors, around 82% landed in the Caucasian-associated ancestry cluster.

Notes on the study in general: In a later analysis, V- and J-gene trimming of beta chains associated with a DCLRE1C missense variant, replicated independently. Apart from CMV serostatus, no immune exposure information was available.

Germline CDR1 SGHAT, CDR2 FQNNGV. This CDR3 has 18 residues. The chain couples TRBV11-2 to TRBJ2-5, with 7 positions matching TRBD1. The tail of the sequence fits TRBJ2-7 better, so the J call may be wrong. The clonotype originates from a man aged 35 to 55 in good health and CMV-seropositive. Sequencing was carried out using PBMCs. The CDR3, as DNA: TGTGCCAGCAGCTTAGGAGACAGGGCCTCAAATAGGCCCTACGAGCAGTACTTC. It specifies CASSLGDRASNRPYEQYF.